This T cell receptor beta chain was recovered during a study of spatial heterogeneity in lung cancer. At the level of the study: Averaged across combinations, each unique TCR and UMI pairing appeared more than ten times in raw reads, which were uncorrected.

The sample's time point: sample taken at primary tumor resection. Sequencing of whole RNA from tumor, nontumor lung or frozen PBMC involved no sorting. There were 70 to 80 donors, all of them untreated patients with early-stage non-small cell lung cancer. Overall study findings and caveats: Follow-up blood showed ubiquitous expanded tumor TCRs less than blood at resection did.

Germline trimming cut 3 bases from V and 2 bases from J; bases unmatched to any gene: 7. Germline V gives CDR1 SGHRS, CDR2 YFSETQ. There are 16 residues in the CDR3. Every TCR cDNA molecule carried a tag that served as a unique molecular identifier. Each CDR3 protein is one row after TCRdb ran MiXCR on the 5' RACE reads. The sample contains about 11,000 distinct CDR3 sequences, 3% to 4% of which appear only once. Ten or more counts support this clonotype. The antigen remains undetermined. Because this beta chain is a stray read in a library intended to capture alpha chains, its abundance should not be given much weight.

This chain connects TRBV5-1 to TRBJ2-1; TRBD2 matches 8 bases. The TCR was taken from a female donor with early-stage non-small cell lung cancer. The source was PBMCs, collected at surgery. DNA of the CDR3: TGCGCCAGCAGCTCTGATATAGCGGGGCCCTACAATGAGCAGTTCTTC. Protein: CASSSDIAGPYNEQFF. The variable domain in full, completed from reference TRBV5-1 and TRBJ2-1, reads KAGVTQTPRYLIKTRGQQVTLSCSPISGHRSVSWYQQTPGQGLQFLFEYFSETQRNKGNFPGRFSGRQFSNSRSEMNVSTLELGDSALYLCASSSDIAGPYNEQFFGPGTRLTVL.